This T cell receptor (beta chain) was profiled in a study of blood T cell repertoires in COVID-19. Study in general: COVID-19 samples from acute and convalescent phases originated in the United States, Italy and Spain. The cDNA or gDNA used as material had been derived from T cells, B-cell-depleted T cells, or PBMCs.

Produced via immunoSEQ multiplex PCR; TCRdb's table is partial and in-frame only. The sample contains 150,000 or so clones, 75% to 90% of which appear only once. V was clipped by 0 bases and J by 1 base, with 10 bases between them. The CDR3 is 15 amino acids. In germline, CDR1 is SGHRS, CDR2 YFSETQ. Sample: peripheral blood. The receptor's source is a woman in her thirties or forties with acute or convalescent COVID-19. The V and J genes are TRBV5-1 and TRBJ1-1; tentative D call: TRBD1 (5 bases). The CDR3 spells CASSLAPGGNTEAFF. CDR3 nucleotides: TGCGCCAGCAGCTTGGCCCCGGGGGGGAACACTGAAGCTTTCTTT.